This T cell receptor (beta chain) was observed in a study of liver allograft versus peripheral blood T cells. For the study at large: Transplanted livers held T cell receptor repertoires, and these were compared with repertoires in recipients' peripheral blood.

TCRdb reprocessed the reads with MiXCR, giving one entry per CDR3 protein. The data contain 8,500 to 10,000 distinct CDR3 sequences, 20% to 30% of them singletons. Overall study findings and caveats: Reports indicated that T cell receptor repertoires inside liver allografts differed from those in peripheral blood.

V dropped 0 bases and J dropped 5 bases, with 10 bases sitting between them. CDR3 length: 14 amino acids. The V gene's germline CDR1 is MNHEY and CDR2 SVGAGI. This clonotype is labeled medium-sized. Antigen specificity is unknown. This chain joins TRBV6-5 and TRBJ1-2; possibly TRBD1 for D (5 bases). The TCR comes from a human patient who had a liver transplant. Some T cells may trace back to the graft donor. DNA of the CDR3: TGTGCCAGCAGTTACTCGGGGACGGAATATGGCTACACCTTC. Protein product: CASSYSGTEYGYTF.